Below, 18 T cell receptor beta chains from the same sample are listed, as sequenced in a study of blood T cell repertoires in COVID-19. Generated by immunoSEQ multiplex PCR, the TCRdb table keeps only in-frame clones and is missing some. This sample has about 160,000 clones; more than 80% occur once, and the top ten carry about 11%. Sample: peripheral blood. Source of these receptors: a human donor in a cohort sampled during active COVID-19.

J is TRBJ1-4 and V is TRBV7-2, with 11 bases fitting TRBD1. Trimming cost V 2 bases and J 7 bases; bases outside gene matches: 9. The CDR3 runs to 17 residues. CDR1 and CDR2 (germline): SGHTA, FQGNSA. CDR3 loop: CASSLLPGDRGVEKLFF. CDR3 sequence (DNA): TGTGCCAGCAGCTTACTCCCCGGGGACAGGGGGGTTGAAAAACTGTTTTTT.

V usage is TRBV19 and J usage is TRBJ2-1; perhaps TRBD2 as D (6 bases). The germline CDR1 and CDR2 sequences are LNHDA and SQIVND (reference sequence). The CDR3 is made up of 15 amino acids. The V end lost 5 bases, the J end lost 5 bases, and 16 bases lay between the germline ends. The CDR3 DNA reads TGTGCCAGTAGTTGGGCGGGACGATTAAACAATGAGCAGTTCTTC. Its protein is CASSWAGRLNNEQFF.

The V and J genes are TRBV3-1 (or the pseudogene TRBV3-2) and TRBJ1-5; 8 bases are a match to TRBD1. Per the germline V gene, CDR1 is LGHDT and CDR2 is YNNKEL (reference sequence). CDR3 size: 17 residues. Trimming cost V 1 base and J 5 bases; bases outside gene matches: 10. The CDR3 nucleotides are TGTGCCAGCAGCCAAGCCCTTAATCAGGGGGCTGATCAGCCCCAGCATTTT. Translation: CASSQALNQGADQPQHF.

J is TRBJ2-1 and V is TRBV4-3; TRBD1 matches at 7 bases. CDR1 and CDR2 from the germline V gene are LGHNA and YSLEER. With V trimmed by 5 bases and J by 3 bases, 4 bases remained unmatched. CDR3 length: 14 residues. CDR3 bases: TGCGCCAGCAGCACCCGGGACAGCTACAATGAGCAGTTCTTC. This gives the protein CASSTRDSYNEQFF.

The CDR3 region has the DNA TGTGCCAGCGGGCGAGGGCGCGATGAGCAGTTCTTC. Residues: CASGRGRDEQFF. The chain carries TRBV2 and TRBJ2-1, with D maybe TRBD2 (5 bases). V lost 8 bases to trimming and J lost 8 bases, with 13 bases between them. Germline CDR1 is SNHLY and CDR2 is FYNNEI. The CDR3 is 12 residues long.

The rearrangement links TRBV6-5 to TRBJ2-5; the match to TRBD2 covers 8 bases. CDR1 is MNHEY and CDR2 is SVGAGI in the germline V gene. CDR3 size: 15 residues. Losses at the gene ends were 5 bases for V and 4 bases for J; bases not matched to a gene: 9. The CDR3 DNA sequence: TGTGCCAGCAGTCGACTAGCGCATAGGTCAGAGACCCAGTACTTC. Residues: CASSRLAHRSETQYF.

This sequence joins TRBV7-9 and TRBJ2-7; perhaps TRBD1 as D (5 bases). This CDR3 is built from 13 residues. The ends were cut back, 9 bases at V and 1 base at J, with 13 bases in the middle. Germline V CDR1 and CDR2: SEHNR, FQNEAQ (reference sequence). The CDR3 region is CASSETVSYEQYF. Written as DNA, the CDR3 is TGTGCCAGTTCCGAGACAGTTTCCTACGAGCAGTACTTC.

Only one count was recorded for this clone. The rearrangement uses TRBV5-1 and TRBJ2-1, with 11 bases fitting TRBD2. The germline gives CDR1 SGHRS, CDR2 YFSETQ. The trim removed 6 bases at V and 4 bases at J, leaving 3 bases unmatched. The CDR3 length is 14 residues. The CDR3, as DNA: TGCGCCAGCACCGGGACTAGCGGTTACAATGAGCAGTTCTTC. It codes for CASTGTSGYNEQFF.

The V call is TRBV19, the J call TRBJ2-5; 10 bases are shared with TRBD2. J gave up 4 bases and V 4 bases, and 15 bases lay outside the gene matches. CDR3 length equals 18 residues. Germline V lookup: CDR1 LNHDA, CDR2 SQIVND (reference sequence). The CDR3 here is CASSKGLAGEPMAETQYF. The CDR3, as DNA: TGTGCCAGTAGTAAGGGGCTAGCGGGAGAACCCATGGCAGAGACCCAGTACTTC.

V and J are TRBV6-1 and TRBJ1-5; D not certain. The CDR3 is 14 amino acids. Trimming stripped 1 base from V and 3 bases from J, with 7 bases between. Germline V gene lookup returns CDR1 MNHNS and CDR2 SASEGT. The CDR3 nucleotides read TGTGCCAGCAGTGAAGGGCGGAACAATCAGCCCCAGCATTTT. It encodes CASSEGRNNQPQHF.

The rearrangement uses TRBV6-2 or TRBV6-3 and TRBJ2-2; TRBD1 aligns across 7 bases. Germline loops: CDR1 MNHEY, CDR2 SVGEGT. Trimming at V came to 2 bases and at J to 4 bases, leaving 4 bases not matched to a gene. This CDR3 region has 15 residues. The CDR3, as DNA: TGTGCCAGCAGTTACGGCGACAGGGTCACCGGGGAGCTGTTTTTT. Protein sequence: CASSYGDRVTGELFF.

In DNA, the CDR3 is TGTGCCAGCTCAACGGGACTGCAAGAGACCCAGTACTTC. Amino acids: CASSTGLQETQYF. The gene calls are TRBV18 and TRBJ2-5, with D possibly being TRBD2 (6 bases). There are 13 residues in the CDR3. In germline, CDR1 is KGHSH, CDR2 LQKENI. The V and J ends lost 5 bases and 2 bases respectively, with 9 bases between them.

In this sample, this clone turned up once. This chain uses TRBV11-2 with TRBJ2-6, with D possibly matching TRBD1 (6 bases). Germline V gene data show CDR1 as SGHAT and CDR2 as FQNNGV. Trimming pared 10 bases from V and 3 bases from J, leaving 13 bases between. This CDR3 spans 14 amino acids. In DNA form, the CDR3 reads TGTGCCACAGGGGTCTTAGGTGGGGCCAACGTCCTGACTTTC. Its protein product is CATGVLGGANVLTF.

The chain joins TRBV7-6 to TRBJ2-1; possible D gene TRBD1, 6 bases. This CDR3 contains 15 residues. The V gene's germline CDR1 is SGHVS and CDR2 FNYEAQ. V lost 5 bases and J lost 7, with 18 bases in between. CDR3 nucleotide sequence: TGTGCCAGCAGCCCCAATGTCGGAACAGGGAATGAGCAGTTCTTC. The encoded protein is CASSPNVGTGNEQFF.

The rearrangement joins TRBV5-1 to TRBJ2-1; perhaps TRBD1 as D (6 bases). The CDR3 is 16 residues long. Germline V CDR1 and CDR2: SGHRS, YFSETQ. The V end was cut by 0 bases, the J end by 3 bases, with 13 bases between. The CDR3 DNA reads TGCGCCAGCAGCTTGGGGGGGCGAGTTAACTACAATGAGCAGTTCTTC. This codes for CASSLGGRVNYNEQFF.

The chain joins TRBV29-1 to TRBJ1-4; D perhaps matches TRBD1 (6 bases). Trimming took off 7 bases at V and 8 bases at J, with 17 bases between the two ends. The CDR3 runs to 13 residues. Germline values: CDR1 SQVTM, CDR2 ANQGSEA. The CDR3 protein is CSARSGTREKLFF. In DNA, the CDR3 is TGCAGCGCCCGCTCGGGGACACGCGAAAAACTGTTTTTT.

This clone was counted a single time. This chain connects TRBV6-5 to TRBJ1-6; D may be TRBD1 (5 bases). The CDR3 is made up of 15 amino acids. The germline CDR1 and CDR2 sequences are MNHEY and SVGAGI. V lost 7 bases and J lost 9, with 19 bases in between. CDR3: CASTLSQVTGSPLHF. The DNA of the CDR3 is TGTGCCAGCACCCTTTCACAGGTCACGGGTTCACCCCTCCACTTT.

This clone has a handful of counts. The chain recombines TRBV4-1 with TRBJ2-2; tentative D call: TRBD1 (6 bases). Trimming cost V 4 bases and J 5 bases, with 8 bases left between them. Germline values: CDR1 MGHRA, CDR2 YSYEKL. There are 13 residues in the CDR3. CDR3 loop: CASSLQGTGELFF. The CDR3 DNA reads TGCGCCAGCAGCCTTCAGGGGACCGGGGAGCTGTTTTTT.